This T cell receptor (beta chain) originates from a study of OX40 agonist ivuxolimab in advanced cancers. Study background: Patients were treated with intravenous ivuxolimab, dosed at 0.01 to 10 mg/kg and infused every 2 weeks. Past anti-PD-1, anti-PD-L1 or anti-CTLA-4 therapy was accepted, and 40% had received some.

The CDR3 totals 15 residues. Trimming took 6 bases from V and 7 from J, leaving 22 bases between them. CDR1 and CDR2 (germline): MNHEY, SVGAGI. About this clone itself: Its antigen is undetermined.

Generated by immunoSEQ multiplex PCR, the TCRdb table keeps only in-frame clones and is missing some. Among roughly 61,000 clones, 75% to 90% were seen once, and the ten largest hold roughly 3.7%. Study-wide points: Averaging showed that CD8+ T cells had more expanded clones than CD4+ did.

The rearrangement uses TRBV6-5 and TRBJ2-7; TRBD1 might be the D (6 bases). The sample consisted of CD4+ or CD8+ T cells sorted from blood, taken in a trial of the OX40 agonist ivuxolimab. The sequence derives from an adult with an advanced solid tumor such as melanoma, head and neck, liver or kidney cancer. DNA for the CDR3: TGTGCCAGCAGGGGGCCCAGGACAGCCCTTTTGGAGCAGTACTTC. This codes for CASRGPRTALLEQYF.